This T cell receptor beta chain is drawn from a study of control samples from healthy donors and cancer patients (dated by TCRdb to the early 2020s). The table lists this clone with a count of one. What this receptor recognizes is not known. The germline gene is not matched at one end of the junction; a read error may be the cause. The CDR3 goes from the cysteine to the phenylalanine over 15 residues. CDR3 DNA only is kept here, 45 bases in frame from base 1. Based on the germline V gene, the CDR1 and CDR2 sequences are LGHNA and YNFKEQ. The library was obtained by the immunoSEQ multiplex PCR assay. The clones in this table, taken by TCRdb from immuneACCESS, are in-frame only. Not every clone is retained; where verified, under half of the shortfall comes from an unresolved V gene, and the cause of the rest is unknown. For this sample there are about 6,000 clones; 72% appear just once. Around 7% of the sample is taken by the ten largest.

Sequencing was performed on formalin-fixed, paraffin-embedded tissue. This chain is built from TRBV4-2 and TRBJ2-2; 10 central bases correspond to TRBD2. This TCR came from a male donor with melanoma. CDR3 loop: CASSPLAGDTGELFF. The base sequence is TGTGCCAGCAGCCCGCTAGCGGGAGACACTGGGGAGCTGTTTTTT.